A single sample is the source of the 27 T cell receptor beta chains below, sequenced in a study of beta chain features in type 1 diabetes. Study results and caveats: Type 1 diabetes patients had TCRB CDR3s that were shorter (moderately but significantly so) in all four CD4+ subsets.

Sequencing targeted expressed TCRB transcripts, as all isolated RNA had been reverse transcribed. This table comes from immunoSEQ multiplex PCR, and its TCRdb copy is limited to in-frame clones, with some not included. The sample records about 370,000 clones, 9.6% being singletons. These receptors lack a known antigen. Sample: central memory CD4+ T cells from blood. The receptors here all came from a man younger than 40 with type 1 diabetes.

This clone was counted only a few times. The chain employs TRBV7-8 and TRBJ2-4; D is uncertain. The V end was cut by 0 bases, the J end by 3 bases, with 6 bases between. This CDR3 is 14 amino acids long. Germline CDR1 SGHVS, CDR2 FQNEAQ. CDR3 bases: TGTGCCAGCAGCTTAGCAGAGGACAAAAACATTCAGTACTTC. Protein sequence: CASSLAEDKNIQYF.

At least ten counts were recorded for this clone. The V gene is TRBV7-2, the J gene TRBJ2-3; a weak D match, TRBD2 (5 bases). The CDR3 consists of 17 residues. The V end was cut by 1 base, the J end by 0 bases, with 14 bases between. Per germline, CDR1 SGHTA and CDR2 FQGNSA. The CDR3 nucleotides are TGTGCCAGCAGCTTAGTACCTGGACTTCATAGCACAGATACGCAGTATTTT. It encodes CASSLVPGLHSTDTQYF. Full variable domain (outside the CDR3, taken from reference TRBV7-2 and TRBJ2-3): GAGVSQSPSNKVTEKGKDVELRCDPISGHTALYWYRQSLGQGLEFLIYFQGNSAPDKSGLPSDRFSAERTGGSVSTLTIQRTQQEDSAVYLCASSLVPGLHSTDTQYFGPGTRLTVL.

This clone occurred many times. The J gene is TRBJ2-5, the V gene TRBV18, with 7 bases fitting TRBD1. The CDR3 totals 16 residues. CDR1 is KGHSH, CDR2 LQKENI, per germline. Losses at the gene ends were 2 bases for V and 5 bases for J; bases not matched to a gene: 11. The CDR3 nucleotides are TGTGCCAGCTCACCAGAATCCCCCACCAGGGGGGAGACCCAGTACTTC. Its translation: CASSPESPTRGETQYF.

There are many counts of this clone. The chain uses TRBV14 and TRBJ2-6; D is uncertain. The germline V gene has CDR1 SGHDN and CDR2 FVKESK. The V end was cut by 3 bases, the J end by 0 bases, with 3 bases between. This CDR3 comprises 14 residues. The CDR3 region is CASSQISGANVLTF. The CDR3 bases are TGTGCCAGCAGCCAGATCTCTGGGGCCAACGTCCTGACTTTC.

This clone was observed many times. The chain carries TRBV4-3 and TRBJ1-4, with unresolved D. CDR3 length equals 15 residues. Trimming took off 1 base at V and 4 bases at J, with 10 bases between the two ends. The germline V gene has CDR1 LGHNA and CDR2 YSLEER. The CDR3, as DNA: TGCGCCAGCAGCCAAGTTCTCCTAGTTAATGAAAAACTGTTTTTT. Amino acids: CASSQVLLVNEKLFF.

The J gene is TRBJ2-1, the V gene TRBV29-1; 10 bases fit TRBD1. Germline values: CDR1 SQVTM, CDR2 ANQGSEA. J was trimmed by 8 bases and V by 6 bases; bases with no gene match: 7. The CDR3 length is 13 residues. CDR3 sequence (DNA): TGCAGCGTCGGAGGACAGGGGGGCGATGAGCAGTTCTTC. It translates to CSVGGQGGDEQFF.

The rearrangement links TRBV6-6 to TRBJ2-7, with D uncertain. The CDR3 consists of 12 residues. Germline lookup yields CDR1 MNHNY and CDR2 SVGAGI (reference sequence). V was pared by 2 bases and J by 6 bases, with 8 bases between. CDR3 nucleotides: TGTGCCAGCAGTTACACACAGCCCGAGCAGTACTTC. Its protein is CASSYTQPEQYF.

The CDR3 DNA sequence: TGTGCCAGCAGCGCAGGGTTTGGGCTAGCAGGTGATACGCAGTATTTT. This translates into CASSAGFGLAGDTQYF. The chain combines TRBV7-2 with TRBJ2-3; perhaps D is TRBD1 or TRBD2 (5 bases each). Trimming shortened V by 5 bases and J by 6 bases, and 21 bases separated the two germline ends. Germline V gene lookup returns CDR1 SGHTA and CDR2 FQGNSA. CDR3 length equals 16 residues.

The sample holds many counts of this clone. One end of the junction does not line up with germline, which may come from a read error. The chain couples TRBV7-9 to TRBJ1-3; D unclear. The germline CDR1 and CDR2 sequences are SEHNR and FQNEAQ (reference sequence). This CDR3 comprises 12 residues. The CDR3 sequence is CASSLSGNTIYF. The CDR3 coding sequence is TGTGCCAGCAGCTTATCTGGCAACACCATATATTTT.

This clone was seen a few times. CDR3 in amino acids: CASSPEGRAEPYF. Here the CDR3 DNA reads TGTGCCAGCTCACCGGAAGGGCGGGCCGAACCGTATTTT. V usage is TRBV18 and J usage is TRBJ2-3, with a possible D match to TRBD2 (5 bases). Per germline, CDR1 KGHSH and CDR2 LQKENI. V was trimmed by 3 bases and J by 14 bases, leaving 18 bases between them. The CDR3 loop spans 13 amino acids.

This clone was detected many times. The chain joins TRBV6-1 to TRBJ1-1; D ambiguous. CDR3 length: 14 amino acids. V lost 4 bases and J lost 1, with 10 bases in between. Germline V CDR1 and CDR2: MNHNS, SASEGT. CDR3 in DNA: TGTGCCAGCAGTGGGGCCACCACGAACACTGAAGCTTTCTTT. This sequence encodes CASSGATTNTEAFF.

Points on this clone: It may be a read error: a sequence one base away is much more abundant. The V gene is TRBV7-2, the J gene TRBJ1-2, with 9 bases identical to TRBD1. The CDR3 loop spans 13 amino acids. Germline CDR1 SGHTA, CDR2 FQGNSA. After removal of 6 bases from V and 2 bases from J, the junction contained 1 base not matched to a gene. CDR3 in amino acids: CASSDRGNYGYTF. CDR3 DNA: TGTGCCAGCAGTGACAGGGGGAACTATGGCTACACCTTC. Using reference TRBV7-2 and TRBJ1-2 for the parts outside the CDR3, the full variable domain is GAGVSQSPSNKVTEKGKDVELRCDPISGHTALYWYRQSLGQGLEFLIYFQGNSAPDKSGLPSDRFSAERTGGSVSTLTIQRTQQEDSAVYLCASSDRGNYGYTFGSGTRLTVV.

This clone was observed a handful of times. The J gene is TRBJ2-1, the V gene TRBV6-8; D is perhaps TRBD2 (6 bases). Per the germline V gene, CDR1 is MNHGY and CDR2 is SAAAGT. Trimming cost V 2 bases and J 0 bases, with 11 bases left between them. This CDR3 region has 16 residues. The CDR3 loop reads CASSYGRRSSYNEQFF. CDR3 bases: TGTGCCAGCAGTTACGGGAGGAGGAGCTCCTACAATGAGCAGTTCTTC.

About this clone: Other nucleotide sequences in the sample specify the same CDR3. The V gene is TRBV28, the J gene TRBJ1-5, with TRBD1 matching 10 bases. The CDR3 loop spans 16 amino acids. The trim removed 6 bases at V and 1 base at J, leaving 6 bases unmatched. The germline V gene encodes CDR1 MDHEN and CDR2 SYDVKM. The CDR3 sequence is CASSPRDRGSNQPQHF. The CDR3 DNA reads as TGTGCCAGCAGCCCTAGGGACAGGGGAAGCAATCAGCCCCAGCATTTT.

This clone appeared many times. CDR3 in amino acids: CASSEGHRDGYTF. The CDR3 DNA reads TGTGCCAGCAGCGAAGGCCACAGGGATGGCTACACCTTC. This chain connects TRBV28 to TRBJ1-2; tentative D call: TRBD1 (6 bases). The germline V and J ends were trimmed by 6 bases and 6 bases, with 14 bases remaining between them. CDR1 is MDHEN, CDR2 SYDVKM, per germline. The CDR3 is 13 amino acids.

To note about this clone: In the same sample, other DNA sequences code for this CDR3. V usage is TRBV6-5 and J usage is TRBJ2-3; D might be TRBD1 or TRBD2, each matching 5 bases. Germline V gives CDR1 MNHEY, CDR2 SVGAGI. The CDR3 totals 16 residues. V lost 0 bases to trimming and J lost 0 bases, with 10 bases between them. Here the CDR3 DNA reads TGTGCCAGCAGTTACTCGAGAGAGGGGAGCACAGATACGCAGTATTTT. Translated, it gives CASSYSREGSTDTQYF.

This clone appeared a few times. The V call is TRBV28, the J call TRBJ1-1, with 7 nucleotides matching TRBD1. V gave up 10 bases and J gave up 5 bases; unmatched junction bases: 13. CDR1 is MDHEN, CDR2 SYDVKM, per germline. This CDR3 comprises 14 residues. In DNA form, the CDR3 reads TGTGCCACTTCGCCGGGACAGAAGCGGACTGAAGCTTTCTTT. This encodes CATSPGQKRTEAFF.

This clone was counted once. The V and J genes are TRBV30 and TRBJ1-5; D not certain. The CDR3 has 13 residues. V lost 3 bases and J lost 1, with 7 bases in between. Germline V CDR1 and CDR2: GTSNPN, SVGIG (reference sequence). DNA for the CDR3: TGTGCCTGGAGGCACGGCAGCAATCAGCCCCAGCATTTT. As protein: CAWRHGSNQPQHF.

J is TRBJ2-7 and V is TRBV6-6; no reliable D call. The CDR3 consists of 13 residues. Germline lookup yields CDR1 MNHNY and CDR2 SVGAGI (reference sequence). The V gene lost 6 bases and the J gene lost 3 bases, with 12 bases spanning the gap. The CDR3 nucleotides are TGTGCCAGCAGACAGCGAGATGGCTACGAGCAGTACTTC. This encodes CASRQRDGYEQYF.

In its sample, this clone was seen a few times. The chain links TRBV7-2 to TRBJ2-7, with D possibly TRBD1 on 6 matching bases. Trimming shortened V by 3 bases and J by 5 bases, and 11 bases separated the two germline ends. Germline V lookup: CDR1 SGHTA, CDR2 FQGNSA. The CDR3 is 13 amino acids. The CDR3 region is CASSFYRDHEQYF. The CDR3 DNA is TGTGCCAGCAGCTTTTACAGGGACCACGAGCAGTACTTC.

This clone has only a few counts. This sequence joins TRBV6-5 and TRBJ1-5; D not resolved. The CDR3 is made up of 13 amino acids. V lost 6 bases and J 3 bases, leaving 9 bases between the germline ends. Germline V gene sequence: CDR1 MNHEY, CDR2 SVGAGI. The CDR3 region is CASRPGPNQPQHF. The CDR3 DNA is TGTGCCAGCAGGCCGGGCCCCAATCAGCCCCAGCATTTT.

The chain has TRBV6-5 and TRBJ2-7; TRBD1 or TRBD2 may be the D gene (6 bases each). V lost 8 bases and J lost 1, with 9 bases in between. Germline V gene sequence: CDR1 MNHEY, CDR2 SVGAGI. This CDR3 is built from 12 residues. Here the CDR3 DNA reads TGTGCCAGCCGAGGGGGGTCCTACGAGCAGTACTTC. It encodes CASRGGSYEQYF.

The chain couples TRBV27 to TRBJ1-2, with a weak D call TRBD1 (6 bases). The V gene's germline CDR1 is MNHEY and CDR2 SMNVEV (reference sequence). V lost 5 bases and J lost 4, with 23 bases in between. The CDR3 is made up of 17 amino acids. DNA of the CDR3: TGTGCCAGCAGTCGTCAACTCGGGACACCAGGCGCCTATGGCTACACCTTC. It specifies CASSRQLGTPGAYGYTF.

This clone has only a few counts. The chain joins TRBV7-9 to TRBJ2-1; D uncertain. Germline V gives CDR1 SEHNR, CDR2 FQNEAQ (reference sequence). CDR3 length: 15 amino acids. V dropped 5 bases and J dropped 6 bases, with 17 bases sitting between them. As DNA, the CDR3 is TGTGCCAGCAGCACGGCGCGCGGAGTTGGCAATGAGCAGTTCTTC. Translation: CASSTARGVGNEQFF.

This clone was found many times. CDR3 region: CASSQDFVAYNEQFF. The CDR3 nucleotides are TGTGCCAGCAGCCAAGATTTCGTAGCCTACAATGAGCAGTTCTTC. The chain is built from TRBV14 and TRBJ2-1; D remains unclear. Germline V CDR1 and CDR2: SGHDN, FVKESK. CDR3 size: 15 residues. V gave up 0 bases and J gave up 2 bases, with 8 bases separating them.

This clone was counted between two and nine times. V usage is TRBV6-6 and J usage is TRBJ1-5; possible D gene TRBD1, 6 bases. Between the trimmed V and J ends, which lost 5 bases and 6 bases, there was a span of 14 bases. The germline V gene has CDR1 MNHNY and CDR2 SVGAGI (reference sequence). This CDR3 comprises 14 residues. CDR3 in amino acids: CASSQQGYSQPQHF. The CDR3 DNA reads as TGTGCCAGCAGTCAACAGGGCTATAGTCAGCCCCAGCATTTT.

This clone was observed a handful of times. The gene calls are TRBV19 and TRBJ2-1; TRBD1 agrees at 12 bases. CDR3 length equals 16 residues. CDR1 and CDR2 from the germline V gene are LNHDA and SQIVND (reference sequence). V was pared by 1 base and J by 7 bases, with 5 bases of the junction left unmatched. In DNA, the CDR3 is TGTGCCAGTAGTATAGCGGGACAGGGGGCTCGGAATGAGCAGTTCTTC. It translates to CASSIAGQGARNEQFF. The complete variable domain, with remaining parts taken from reference TRBV19 and TRBJ2-1, reads DGGITQSPKYLFRKEGQNVTLSCEQNLNHDAMYWYRQDPGQGLRLIYYSQIVNDFQKGDIAEGYSVSREKKESFPLTVTSAQKNPTAFYLCASSIAGQGARNEQFFGPGTRLTVL.